This T cell receptor (beta chain) was captured by sequencing in a study of cytomegalovirus exposure and HLA in healthy donors. The CDR3 covers 15 residues. V gave up 1 base and J gave up 6 bases; unmatched junction bases: 3. Germline CDR1 is LGHNA and CDR2 is YNFKEQ. The PCR used 60 Vbeta and 13 Jbeta primers. Data came from immunoSEQ multiplex PCR; TCRdb stores just in-frame clones and leaves some out. The sample holds 200,000 to 250,000 clones, 77% seen once. Sequenced material: PBMCs. The receptor was derived from a woman aged 55-69 years in good health and CMV-seropositive. This chain joins TRBV4-2 and TRBJ2-2, with TRBD2 identical over 9 bases. CDR3 residues: CASSQAGTSSGELFF. In DNA form, the CDR3 reads TGTGCCAGCAGCCAAGCCGGGACTAGCTCCGGGGAGCTGTTTTTT.